This entry is about one T cell receptor (beta chain). Its antigen is not identified. This record comes from a study of CXCR3-negative and CXCR3-positive naive CD8 T cells. Overall study: Collectively, the libraries yielded about 135 million TRB reads in total, at about 1.5 +/- 0.3 million per library.

Study conclusions and caveats: Within a donor, both naive subsets shared TRBV-TRBJ usage, unlike memory cells. Hydrophobicity was higher for TRB CDR3s found in CXCR3-positive naive cells than in CXCR3-negative naive cells.

UMI-tagged TRB cDNA libraries were built via 5' RACE. For each CDR3 protein, TCRdb gives one entry from its re-call of the 5' RACE reads, without DNA. The sample data list around 140,000 distinct CDR3 sequences. Triplicate 300,000-cell sorts were made of each CD8+ T cell subset. The CDR3 is 17 residues long. CDR1 SGDLS and CDR2 YYNGEE come from the germline V gene. This chain links TRBV9 with TRBJ2-1; TCRdb's assignment of TRBD1 cannot be checked, as there is no DNA. The sample consisted of naive CXCR3+ CD8+ T cells from blood. Subset reported: CD45RO-CCR7+CD27+CD95- naive CD8+ T cells expressing CXCR3 (TNR3+). The sequence was obtained from a human donor in good health. Some clones in this sample may be carry-over from other donors' samples. This chain's CDR3 is CASSPYLGQGAYNEQFF.